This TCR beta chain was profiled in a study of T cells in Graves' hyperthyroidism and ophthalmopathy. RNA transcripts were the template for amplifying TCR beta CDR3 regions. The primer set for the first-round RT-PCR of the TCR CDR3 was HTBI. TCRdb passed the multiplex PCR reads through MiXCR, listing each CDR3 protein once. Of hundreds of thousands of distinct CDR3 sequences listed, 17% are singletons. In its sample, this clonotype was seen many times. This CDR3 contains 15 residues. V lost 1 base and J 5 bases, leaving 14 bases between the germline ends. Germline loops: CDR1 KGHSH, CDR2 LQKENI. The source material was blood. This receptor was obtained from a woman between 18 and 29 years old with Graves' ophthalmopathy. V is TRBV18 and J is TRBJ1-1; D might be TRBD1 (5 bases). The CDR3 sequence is CASSPRLEGWTEAFF. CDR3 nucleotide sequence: TGTGCCAGCTCACCACGGCTCGAGGGGTGGACTGAAGCTTTCTTT.